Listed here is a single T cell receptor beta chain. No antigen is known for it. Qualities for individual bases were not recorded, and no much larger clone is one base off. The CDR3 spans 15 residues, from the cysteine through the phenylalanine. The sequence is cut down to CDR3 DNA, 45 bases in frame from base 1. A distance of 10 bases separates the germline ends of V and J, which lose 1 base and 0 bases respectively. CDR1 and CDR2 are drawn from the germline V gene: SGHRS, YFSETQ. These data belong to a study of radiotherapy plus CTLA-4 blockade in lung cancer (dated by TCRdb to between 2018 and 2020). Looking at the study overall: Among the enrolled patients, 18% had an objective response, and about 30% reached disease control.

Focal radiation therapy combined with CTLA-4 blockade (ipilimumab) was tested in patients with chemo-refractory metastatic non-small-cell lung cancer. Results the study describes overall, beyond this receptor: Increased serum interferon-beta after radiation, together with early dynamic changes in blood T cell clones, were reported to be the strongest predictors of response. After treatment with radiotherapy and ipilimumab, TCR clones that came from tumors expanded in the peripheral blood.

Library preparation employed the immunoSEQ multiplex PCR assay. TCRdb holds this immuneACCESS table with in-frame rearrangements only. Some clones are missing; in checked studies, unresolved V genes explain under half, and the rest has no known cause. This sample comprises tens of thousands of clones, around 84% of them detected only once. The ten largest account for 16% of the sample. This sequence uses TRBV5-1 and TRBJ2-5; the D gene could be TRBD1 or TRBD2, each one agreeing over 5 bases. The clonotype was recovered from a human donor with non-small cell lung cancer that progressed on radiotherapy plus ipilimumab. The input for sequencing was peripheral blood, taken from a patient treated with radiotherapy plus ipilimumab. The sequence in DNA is TGCGCCAGCAGCTTGCTAGGGACCAACCAAGAGACCCAGTACTTC. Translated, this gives CASSLLGTNQETQYF. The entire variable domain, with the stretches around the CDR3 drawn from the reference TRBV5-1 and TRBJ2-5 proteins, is KAGVTQTPRYLIKTRGQQVTLSCSPISGHRSVSWYQQTPGQGLQFLFEYFSETQRNKGNFPGRFSGRQFSNSRSEMNVSTLELGDSALYLCASSLLGTNQETQYFGPGTRLLVL.